This T cell receptor (beta chain) derives from a study of cytomegalovirus exposure and HLA in healthy donors. Findings of the study overall: High sensitivity and specificity were reportedly achieved when the classifier diagnosed cytomegalovirus status.

This clone was picked up a small number of times. Its antigen remains unknown. The PCR ran on 60 Vbeta and 13 Jbeta primers. The method was immunoSEQ multiplex PCR; TCRdb's version includes in-frame clones alone and lacks a portion of them. In the table there are 95,000 to 150,000 clones, around 78% of which are singletons. Germline V lookup: CDR1 SNHLY, CDR2 FYNNEI. V lost 0 bases and J 9 bases, leaving 19 bases between the germline ends. The CDR3 extends over 16 amino acids. Sequenced sample: PBMCs. The rearrangement joins TRBV2 to TRBJ2-3; TRBD2 might be the D (6 bases). The TCR sequence derives from a man aged 50 or older in good health and CMV-seronegative. Written as DNA, the CDR3 is TGTGCCAGCAGTGAAGCGCTAGGACTTCTCGCGGGGACGCAGTATTTT. This sequence encodes CASSEALGLLAGTQYF.